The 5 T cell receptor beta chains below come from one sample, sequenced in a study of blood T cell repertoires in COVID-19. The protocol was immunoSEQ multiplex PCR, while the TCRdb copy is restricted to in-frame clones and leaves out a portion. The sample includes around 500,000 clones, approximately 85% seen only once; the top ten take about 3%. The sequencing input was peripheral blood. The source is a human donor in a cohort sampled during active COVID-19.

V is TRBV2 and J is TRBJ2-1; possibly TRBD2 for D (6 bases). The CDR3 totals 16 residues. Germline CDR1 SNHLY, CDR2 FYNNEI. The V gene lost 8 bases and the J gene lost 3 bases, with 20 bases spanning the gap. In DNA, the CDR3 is TGTGCCAGCCCCTCCTGGCGCCTAGCGCACTACAATGAGCAGTTCTTC. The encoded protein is CASPSWRLAHYNEQFF.

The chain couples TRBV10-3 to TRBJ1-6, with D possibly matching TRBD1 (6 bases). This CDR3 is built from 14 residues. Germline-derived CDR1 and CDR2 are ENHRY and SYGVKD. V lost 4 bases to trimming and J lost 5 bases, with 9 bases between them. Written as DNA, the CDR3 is TGTGCCATCAGTGTAGGGACAAATAATTCACCCCTCCACTTT. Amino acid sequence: CAISVGTNNSPLHF.

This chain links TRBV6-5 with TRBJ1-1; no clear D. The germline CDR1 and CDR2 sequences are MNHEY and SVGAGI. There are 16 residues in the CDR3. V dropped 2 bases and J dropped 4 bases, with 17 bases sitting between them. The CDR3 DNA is TGTGCCAGCAGTTACCCACTTCAATCGGGTAGCACTGAAGCTTTCTTT. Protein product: CASSYPLQSGSTEAFF.

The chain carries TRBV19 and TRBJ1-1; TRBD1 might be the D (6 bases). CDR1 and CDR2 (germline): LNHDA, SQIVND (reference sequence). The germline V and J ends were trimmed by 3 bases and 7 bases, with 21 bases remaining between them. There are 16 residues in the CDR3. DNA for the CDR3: TGTGCCAGTAGTATCTTGAGTCCCGGGACACCGTTTGAAGCTTTCTTT. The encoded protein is CASSILSPGTPFEAFF.

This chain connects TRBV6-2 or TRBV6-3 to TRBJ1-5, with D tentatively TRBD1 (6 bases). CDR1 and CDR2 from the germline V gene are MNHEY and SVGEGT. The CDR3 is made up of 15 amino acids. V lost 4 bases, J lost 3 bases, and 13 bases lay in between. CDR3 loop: CASSWRTDINQPQHF. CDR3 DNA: TGTGCCAGCAGTTGGAGGACAGACATCAATCAGCCCCAGCATTTT.